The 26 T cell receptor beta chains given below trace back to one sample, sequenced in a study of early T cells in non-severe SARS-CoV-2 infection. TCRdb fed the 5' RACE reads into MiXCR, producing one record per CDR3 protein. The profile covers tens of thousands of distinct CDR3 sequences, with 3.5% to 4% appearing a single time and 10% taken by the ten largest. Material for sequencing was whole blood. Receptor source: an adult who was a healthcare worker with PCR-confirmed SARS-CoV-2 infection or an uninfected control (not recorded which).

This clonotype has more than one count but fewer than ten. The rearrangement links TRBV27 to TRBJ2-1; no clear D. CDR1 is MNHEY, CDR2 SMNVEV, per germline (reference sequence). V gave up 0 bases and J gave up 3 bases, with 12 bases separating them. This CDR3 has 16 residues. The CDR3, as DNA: TGTGCCAGCAGTTTATCTTGGATTTCCAGCTACAATGAGCAGTTCTTC. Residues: CASSLSWISSYNEQFF.

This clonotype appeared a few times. For the CDR3, the DNA is TGTGCCAGCAGTTTAATGGTCCTAGCGGGACGGGGATCCTACGAGCAGTACTTC. As protein: CASSLMVLAGRGSYEQYF. This chain links TRBV27 with TRBJ2-7; 9 bases agree with TRBD2. Germline CDR1 reads MNHEY; CDR2 reads SMNVEV (reference sequence). CDR3 size: 18 residues. With 2 bases clipped from V and 1 base from J, the junction kept 12 bases outside the gene matches.

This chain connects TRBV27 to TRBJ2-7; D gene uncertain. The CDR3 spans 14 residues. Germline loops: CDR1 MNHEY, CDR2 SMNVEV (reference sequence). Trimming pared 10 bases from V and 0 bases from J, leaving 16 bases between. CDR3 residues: CATAVGGGSYEQYF. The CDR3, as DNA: TGTGCCACCGCAGTTGGTGGCGGCTCCTACGAGCAGTACTTC.

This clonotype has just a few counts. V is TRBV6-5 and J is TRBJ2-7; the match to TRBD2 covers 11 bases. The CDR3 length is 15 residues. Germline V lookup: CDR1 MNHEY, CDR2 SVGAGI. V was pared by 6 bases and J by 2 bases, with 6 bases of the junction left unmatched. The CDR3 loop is CASSDGTSGTYEQYF. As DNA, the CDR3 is TGTGCCAGCAGCGACGGGACTAGCGGCACCTACGAGCAGTACTTC.

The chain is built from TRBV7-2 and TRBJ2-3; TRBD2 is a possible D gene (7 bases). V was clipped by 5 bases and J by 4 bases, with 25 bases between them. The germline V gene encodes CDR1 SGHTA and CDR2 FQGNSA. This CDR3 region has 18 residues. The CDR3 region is CASSLRGFAGEGADTQYF. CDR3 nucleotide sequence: TGTGCCAGCAGCCTCCGGGGCTTTGCGGGAGAGGGGGCAGATACGCAGTATTTT. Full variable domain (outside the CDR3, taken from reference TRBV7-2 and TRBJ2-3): GAGVSQSPSNKVTEKGKDVELRCDPISGHTALYWYRQSLGQGLEFLIYFQGNSAPDKSGLPSDRFSAERTGGSVSTLTIQRTQQEDSAVYLCASSLRGFAGEGADTQYFGPGTRLTVL.

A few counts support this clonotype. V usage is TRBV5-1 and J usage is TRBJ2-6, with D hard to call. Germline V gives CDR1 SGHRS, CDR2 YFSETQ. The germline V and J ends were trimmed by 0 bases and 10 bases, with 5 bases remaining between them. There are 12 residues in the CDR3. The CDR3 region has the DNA TGCGCCAGCAGCTTGGAGGCAAACGTCCTGACTTTC. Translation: CASSLEANVLTF.

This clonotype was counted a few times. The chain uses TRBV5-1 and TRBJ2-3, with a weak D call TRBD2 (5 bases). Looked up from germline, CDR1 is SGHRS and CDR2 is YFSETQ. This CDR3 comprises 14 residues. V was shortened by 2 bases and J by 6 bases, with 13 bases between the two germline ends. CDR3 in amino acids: CASSLRSSADTQYF. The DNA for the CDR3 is TGCGCCAGCAGCTTAAGAAGTAGCGCCGATACGCAGTATTTT.

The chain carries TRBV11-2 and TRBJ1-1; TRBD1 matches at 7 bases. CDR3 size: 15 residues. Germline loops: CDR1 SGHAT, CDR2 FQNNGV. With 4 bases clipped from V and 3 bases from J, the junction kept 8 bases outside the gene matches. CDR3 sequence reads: CASSSGRGLDTEAFF. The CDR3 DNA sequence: TGTGCCAGCAGCTCGGGTAGGGGGCTAGACACTGAAGCTTTCTTT.

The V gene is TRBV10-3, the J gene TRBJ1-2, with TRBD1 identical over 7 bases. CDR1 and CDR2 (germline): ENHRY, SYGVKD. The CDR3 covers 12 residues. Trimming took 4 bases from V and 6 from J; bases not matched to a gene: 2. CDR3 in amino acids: CAISGGGDGYTF. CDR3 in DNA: TGTGCCATCAGTGGAGGGGGCGATGGCTACACCTTC.

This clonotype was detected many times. CDR3 loop: CASRSGPPGPMTGGYTF. CDR3 sequence (DNA): TGCGCCAGCAGATCCGGACCCCCCGGACCGATGACGGGGGGCTACACCTTC. The V and J genes are TRBV5-1 and TRBJ1-2; D not resolved. CDR3 length equals 17 residues. Trimming took off 5 bases at V and 8 bases at J, with 28 bases between the two ends. Germline CDR1 reads SGHRS; CDR2 reads YFSETQ.

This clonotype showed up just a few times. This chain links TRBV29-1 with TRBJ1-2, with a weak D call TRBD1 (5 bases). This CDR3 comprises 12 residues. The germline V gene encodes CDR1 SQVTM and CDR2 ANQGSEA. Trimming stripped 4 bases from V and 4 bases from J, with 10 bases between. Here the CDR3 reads CSVVVGGYGYTF. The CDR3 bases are TGCAGCGTTGTCGTGGGGGGCTATGGCTACACCTTC.

CDR3 in DNA: TGTGCCAGCAGCACAAACCGGGACAAGGGGTTTCTACACACAGATACGCAGTATTTT. Residues: CASSTNRDKGFLHTDTQYF. The chain carries TRBV5-4 and TRBJ2-3, with a tentative D call TRBD1 (6 bases). Germline V lookup: CDR1 SGHNT, CDR2 YYREEE (reference sequence). V dropped 4 bases and J dropped 2 bases, with 26 bases sitting between them. The CDR3 is 19 residues long.

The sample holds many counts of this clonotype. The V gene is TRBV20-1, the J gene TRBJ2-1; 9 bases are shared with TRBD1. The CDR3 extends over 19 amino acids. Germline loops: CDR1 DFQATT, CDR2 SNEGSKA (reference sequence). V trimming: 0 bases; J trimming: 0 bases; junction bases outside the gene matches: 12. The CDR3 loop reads CSARDLLTGGGSSYNEQFF. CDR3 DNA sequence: TGCAGTGCTAGAGATCTTCTCACAGGGGGCGGGAGCTCCTACAATGAGCAGTTCTTC.

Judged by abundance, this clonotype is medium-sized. The CDR3 is CAISEDRVDGYTF. The CDR3 bases are TGTGCCATCAGTGAAGACAGGGTGGATGGCTACACCTTC. The rearrangement joins TRBV10-3 to TRBJ1-2, with 7 positions matching TRBD1. Germline values: CDR1 ENHRY, CDR2 SYGVKD. Trimming removed 3 bases from V and 6 bases from J; junction bases left unmatched: 4. This CDR3 contains 13 residues.

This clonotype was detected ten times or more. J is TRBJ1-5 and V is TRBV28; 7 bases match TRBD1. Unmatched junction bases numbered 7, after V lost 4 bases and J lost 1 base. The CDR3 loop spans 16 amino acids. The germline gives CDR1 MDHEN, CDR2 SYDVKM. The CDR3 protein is CASSSRTGESNQPQHF. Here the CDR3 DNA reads TGTGCCAGCAGTTCCCGGACAGGCGAGAGCAATCAGCCCCAGCATTTT. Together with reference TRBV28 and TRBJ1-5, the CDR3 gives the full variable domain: DVKVTQSSRYLVKRTGEKVFLECVQDMDHENMFWYRQDPGLGLRLIYFSYDVKMKEKGDIPEGYSVSREKKERFSLILESASTNQTSMYLCASSSRTGESNQPQHFGDGTRLSIL.

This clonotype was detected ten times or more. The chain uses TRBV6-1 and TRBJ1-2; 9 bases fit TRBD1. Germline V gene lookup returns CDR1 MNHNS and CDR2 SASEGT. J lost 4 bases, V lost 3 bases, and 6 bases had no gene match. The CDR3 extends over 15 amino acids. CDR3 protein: CASSDRDRVAYGYTF. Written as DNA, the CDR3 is TGTGCCAGCAGTGACCGGGACAGGGTCGCCTATGGCTACACCTTC.

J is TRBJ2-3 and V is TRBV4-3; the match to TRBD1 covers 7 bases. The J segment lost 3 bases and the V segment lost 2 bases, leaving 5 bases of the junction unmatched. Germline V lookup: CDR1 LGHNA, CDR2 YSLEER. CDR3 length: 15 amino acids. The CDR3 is CASSQNRGFTDTQYF. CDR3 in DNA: TGCGCCAGCAGCCAAAACAGGGGTTTTACAGATACGCAGTATTTT.

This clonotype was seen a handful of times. The CDR3 sequence is CATSDSGQGALNTGELFF. CDR3 DNA sequence: TGTGCCACCAGTGATTCAGGACAGGGGGCCCTAAACACCGGGGAGCTGTTTTTT. This chain joins TRBV24-1 and TRBJ2-2, with TRBD1 identical over 11 bases. Germline loops: CDR1 KGHDR, CDR2 SFDVKD. This CDR3 is built from 18 residues. The trim removed 2 bases at V and 2 bases at J, leaving 6 bases unmatched.

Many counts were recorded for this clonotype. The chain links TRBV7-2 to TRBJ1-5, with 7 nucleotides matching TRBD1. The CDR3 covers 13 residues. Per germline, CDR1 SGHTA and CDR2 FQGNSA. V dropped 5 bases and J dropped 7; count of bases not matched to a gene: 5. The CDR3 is CASSIYRGQPQHF. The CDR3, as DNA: TGTGCCAGCAGCATCTACAGGGGACAGCCCCAGCATTTT.

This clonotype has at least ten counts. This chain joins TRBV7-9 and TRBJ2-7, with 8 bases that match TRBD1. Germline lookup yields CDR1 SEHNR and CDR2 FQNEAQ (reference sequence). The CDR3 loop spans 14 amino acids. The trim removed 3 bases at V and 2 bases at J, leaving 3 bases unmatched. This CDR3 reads CASSFAQGAYEQYF. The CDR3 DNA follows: TGTGCCAGCAGCTTCGCACAGGGGGCCTACGAGCAGTACTTC.

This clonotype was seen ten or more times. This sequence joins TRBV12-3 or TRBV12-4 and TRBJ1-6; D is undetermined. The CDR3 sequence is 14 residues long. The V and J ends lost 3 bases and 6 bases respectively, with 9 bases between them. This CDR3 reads CASSFLQLNSPLHF. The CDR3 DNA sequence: TGTGCCAGCAGTTTTTTGCAGCTTAATTCACCCCTCCACTTT.

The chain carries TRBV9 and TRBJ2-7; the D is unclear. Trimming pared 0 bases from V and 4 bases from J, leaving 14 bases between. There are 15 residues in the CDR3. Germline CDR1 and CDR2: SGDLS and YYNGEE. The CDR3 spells CASSVAQAAEYEQYF. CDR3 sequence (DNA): TGTGCCAGCAGCGTAGCGCAGGCTGCCGAATACGAGCAGTACTTC.

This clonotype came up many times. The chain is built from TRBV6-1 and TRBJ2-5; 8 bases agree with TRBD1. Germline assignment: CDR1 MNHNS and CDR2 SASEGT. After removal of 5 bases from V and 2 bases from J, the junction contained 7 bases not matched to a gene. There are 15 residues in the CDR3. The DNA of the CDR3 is TGTGCCAGCAGTTGGACAGGGTATCCGCAAGAGACCCAGTACTTC. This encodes CASSWTGYPQETQYF.

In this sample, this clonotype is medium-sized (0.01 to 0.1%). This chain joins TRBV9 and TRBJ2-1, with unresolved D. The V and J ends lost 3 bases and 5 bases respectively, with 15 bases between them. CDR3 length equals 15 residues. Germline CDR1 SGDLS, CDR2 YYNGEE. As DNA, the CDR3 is TGTGCCAGCAGCGCCCGAGCGAGCGCAGACAATGAGCAGTTCTTC. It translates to CASSARASADNEQFF.

The CDR3 DNA is TGCGCCAGCAGCCGGGGTTCAGGGTCGAACACTGAAGCTTTCTTT. It codes for CASSRGSGSNTEAFF. The chain recombines TRBV4-3 with TRBJ1-1; maybe TRBD1 (5 bases). Germline V gives CDR1 LGHNA, CDR2 YSLEER. This CDR3 contains 15 residues. V lost 4 bases and J lost 1, with 13 bases in between.

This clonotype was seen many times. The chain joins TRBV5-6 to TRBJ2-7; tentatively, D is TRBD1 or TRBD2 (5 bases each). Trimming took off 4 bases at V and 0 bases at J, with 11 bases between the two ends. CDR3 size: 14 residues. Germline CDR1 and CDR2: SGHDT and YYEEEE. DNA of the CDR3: TGTGCCAGCAGCACACCGGGACGCTCCTACGAGCAGTACTTC. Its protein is CASSTPGRSYEQYF.